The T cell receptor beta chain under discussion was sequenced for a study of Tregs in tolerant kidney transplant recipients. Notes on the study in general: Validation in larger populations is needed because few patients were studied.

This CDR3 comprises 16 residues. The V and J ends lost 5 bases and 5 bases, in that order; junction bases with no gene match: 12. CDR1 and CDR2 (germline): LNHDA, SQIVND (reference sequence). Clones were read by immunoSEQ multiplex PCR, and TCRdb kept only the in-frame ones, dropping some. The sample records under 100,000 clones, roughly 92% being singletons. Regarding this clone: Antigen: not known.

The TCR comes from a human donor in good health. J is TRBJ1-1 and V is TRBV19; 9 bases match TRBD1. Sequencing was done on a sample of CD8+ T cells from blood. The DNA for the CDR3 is TGTGCCAGTAGTCTCACAGGGGGCAACGCGTGGACTGAAGCTTTCTTT. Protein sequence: CASSLTGGNAWTEAFF.